Presented here are 4 T cell receptor beta chains from one specimen sequenced in a study of T cell changes during pregnancy in multiple sclerosis. Sequenced by immunoSEQ multiplex PCR; TCRdb stores in-frame clones only, minus some. Here the sample spans 93,000 or so clones, around 90% being singletons. The material was peripheral blood, obtained before pregnancy. All receptors come from a female donor with multiple sclerosis, enrolled in a pregnancy study.

The rearrangement uses TRBV5-1 and TRBJ2-3; the D gene is possibly TRBD2 (7 bases). CDR3 length: 15 residues. The germline CDR1 and CDR2 sequences are SGHRS and YFSETQ. Between the trimmed V and J ends, which lost 0 bases and 1 base, there was a span of 9 bases. The CDR3 loop reads CASSLAGGRTDTQYF. The CDR3 bases are TGCGCCAGCAGCTTGGCCGGGGGGCGCACAGATACGCAGTATTTT.

The chain joins TRBV19 to TRBJ1-5, with 8 bases matching TRBD1. CDR1 is LNHDA and CDR2 is SQIVND in the germline V gene (reference sequence). This CDR3 has 14 amino acids. The J segment lost 6 bases and the V segment lost 7 bases, leaving 8 bases of the junction unmatched. The CDR3 nucleotides are TGTGCCAGTAACTCCCAGGGGGCGGGTCAGCCCCAGCATTTT. Translated, it gives CASNSQGAGQPQHF.

The chain links TRBV25-1 to TRBJ2-7, with D possibly TRBD1 on 6 matching bases. The V gene's germline CDR1 is MGHDK and CDR2 SYGVNS. V lost 4 bases and J 2 bases, leaving 21 bases between the germline ends. The CDR3 contains 17 residues. The CDR3 region has the DNA TGTGCCAGCAGTGGGACCGGACAGCAGACTTACCCCTACGAGCAGTACTTC. It codes for CASSGTGQQTYPYEQYF.

This chain connects TRBV10-1 to TRBJ2-1, with no clear D. CDR1 and CDR2 (germline): WNHNN, SYGVQD (reference sequence). This CDR3 contains 16 residues. V was pared by 7 bases and J by 0 bases, with 16 bases between. The CDR3 reads CASIPGPESSYNEQFF. CDR3 nucleotide sequence: TGCGCCAGCATCCCGGGTCCCGAGAGCTCCTACAATGAGCAGTTCTTC.